Given below is one T cell receptor (beta chain) in context. Its target is unknown. This sample was included in a study of persistence of HIV-infected CD4 T cells. Regarding the study as a whole: TCR oligoclonality correlated with proviral oligoclonality in the same sorted populations.

Cells were stimulated with CMV-infected fibroblast lysates at about 9.4 ug/mL. CD40L-negative CD69-negative CD45RO-high memory CD4+ T cells were sorted as populations depleted of antigen-responding cells. This was the immunoSEQ version 4 assay in survey mode. Sequencing was performed with immunoSEQ multiplex PCR; in TCRdb, only in-frame clones are kept and a portion is missing. Among about 33,000 clones listed, 82% were seen once. This TCR came from an adult man with HIV who was CMV-seropositive. Source: CD4+ T cells sorted from PBMCs after roughly 18-hour stimulation, taken from a patient who received antiretroviral therapy.

The CDR3 region is CASSDRRRDTQYF. CDR3 nucleotide sequence: TGTGCCAGCAGTGATAGGAGAAGAGATACGCAGTATTTT. The chain employs TRBV6-1 and TRBJ2-3, with D unresolved. The V end was cut by 3 bases, the J end by 5 bases, with 9 bases between. In germline, CDR1 is MNHNS, CDR2 SASEGT. The CDR3 runs 13 residues.